This T cell receptor beta chain was documented in a study of monozygotic twins with inflammatory bowel disease. Study conclusions and caveats: There was no way to distinguish the different T cell subtypes. Repertoire similarity did not differ between concordant and discordant twins, possibly owing to limited power.

Worth noting for this clonotype: Its antigen is still unknown.

The CDR3 extends over 13 amino acids. The authors used around 3,500 ng of total RNA per TCR library. With the 5' RACE reads reprocessed, TCRdb shows one record per CDR3 protein and no DNA. Its table records some 210,000 distinct CDR3 sequences. The chain combines TRBV12-3 or TRBV12-4 with TRBJ2-7; the D gene TCRdb calls, TRBD2, cannot be checked with no DNA. Source material: blood. This TCR was sampled from a human donor with ulcerative colitis or Crohn's disease, or a healthy co-twin of an affected twin (not recorded which). CDR3 amino acids: CASSRGDWFAQYF.